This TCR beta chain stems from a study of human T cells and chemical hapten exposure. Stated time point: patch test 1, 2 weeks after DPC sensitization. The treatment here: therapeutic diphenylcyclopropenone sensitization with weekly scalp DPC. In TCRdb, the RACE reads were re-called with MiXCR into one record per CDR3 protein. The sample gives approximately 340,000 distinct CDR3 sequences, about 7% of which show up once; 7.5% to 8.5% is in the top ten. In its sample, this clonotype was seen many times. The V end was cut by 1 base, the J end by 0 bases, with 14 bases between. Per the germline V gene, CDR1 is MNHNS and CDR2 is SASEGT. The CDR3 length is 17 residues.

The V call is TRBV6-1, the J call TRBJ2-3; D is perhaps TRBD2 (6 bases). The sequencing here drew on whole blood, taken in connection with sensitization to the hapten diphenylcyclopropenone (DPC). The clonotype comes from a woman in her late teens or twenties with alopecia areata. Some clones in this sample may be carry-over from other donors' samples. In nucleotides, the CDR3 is TGTGCCAGCAGTGAAGGGTTTGCTGGGGGGAGCACAGATACGCAGTATTTT. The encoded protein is CASSEGFAGGSTDTQYF.